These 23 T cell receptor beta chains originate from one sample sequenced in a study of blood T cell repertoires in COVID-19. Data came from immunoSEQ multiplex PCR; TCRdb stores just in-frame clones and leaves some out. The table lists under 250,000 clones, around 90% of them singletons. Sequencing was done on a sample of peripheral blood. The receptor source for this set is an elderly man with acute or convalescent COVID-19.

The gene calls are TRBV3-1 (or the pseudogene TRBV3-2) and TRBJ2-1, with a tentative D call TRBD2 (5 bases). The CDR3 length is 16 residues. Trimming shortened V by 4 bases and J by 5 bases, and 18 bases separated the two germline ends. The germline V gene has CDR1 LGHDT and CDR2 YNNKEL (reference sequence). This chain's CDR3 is CASSRRTSPAHNEQFF. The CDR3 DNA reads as TGTGCCAGCAGCCGCAGGACTTCCCCGGCCCACAATGAGCAGTTCTTC.

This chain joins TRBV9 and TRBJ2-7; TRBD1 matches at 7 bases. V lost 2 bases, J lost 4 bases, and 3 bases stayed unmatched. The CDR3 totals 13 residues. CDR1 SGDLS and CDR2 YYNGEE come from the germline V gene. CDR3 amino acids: CASSVQTGYEQYF. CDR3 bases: TGTGCCAGCAGCGTCCAGACAGGGTACGAGCAGTACTTC.

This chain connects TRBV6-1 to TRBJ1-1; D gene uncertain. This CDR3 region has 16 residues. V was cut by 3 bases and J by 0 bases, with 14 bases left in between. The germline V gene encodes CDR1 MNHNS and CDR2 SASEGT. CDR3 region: CASSDPPSPVNTEAFF. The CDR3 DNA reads TGTGCCAGCAGTGACCCACCCTCCCCGGTGAACACTGAAGCTTTCTTT.

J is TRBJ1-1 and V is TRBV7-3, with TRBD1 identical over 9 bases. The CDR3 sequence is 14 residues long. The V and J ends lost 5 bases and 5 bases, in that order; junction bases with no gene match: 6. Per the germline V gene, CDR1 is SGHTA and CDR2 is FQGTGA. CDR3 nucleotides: TGTGCCAGCAGCACAGGGGGCGCGAGGACTGAAGCTTTCTTT. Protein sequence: CASSTGGARTEAFF.

The CDR3 sequence: CASNPGGGVNYGYTF. CDR3 nucleotide sequence: TGTGCCAGCAACCCTGGGGGCGGTGTTAACTATGGCTACACCTTC. This sequence joins TRBV28 and TRBJ1-2; weak D call: TRBD1 (6 bases). The length of the CDR3 is 15 residues. Germline V gene sequence: CDR1 MDHEN, CDR2 SYDVKM. V lost 7 bases and J lost 1, with 16 bases in between.

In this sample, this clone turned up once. The CDR3 spells CASSGGQSQYF. The CDR3, as DNA: TGTGCCAGCAGCGGGGGACAGTCTCAGTACTTC. This rearrangement joins TRBV7-2 to TRBJ2-7, with 7 bases matching TRBD1. CDR1 and CDR2 (germline): SGHTA, FQGNSA. The CDR3 is made up of 11 amino acids. The trim removed 5 bases at V and 10 bases at J, leaving 5 bases unmatched.

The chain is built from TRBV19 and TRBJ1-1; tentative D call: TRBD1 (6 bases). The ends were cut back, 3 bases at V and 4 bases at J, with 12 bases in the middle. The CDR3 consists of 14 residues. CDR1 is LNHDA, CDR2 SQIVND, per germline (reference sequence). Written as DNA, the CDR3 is TGTGCCAGTAGTATCAGGGGCTGGGGCACTGAAGCTTTCTTT. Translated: CASSIRGWGTEAFF.

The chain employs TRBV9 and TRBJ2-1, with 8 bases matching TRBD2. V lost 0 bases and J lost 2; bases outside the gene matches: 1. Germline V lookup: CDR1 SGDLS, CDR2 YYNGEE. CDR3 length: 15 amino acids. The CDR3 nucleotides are TGTGCCAGCAGCGTAGGGCGGGGGGCCTACAATGAGCAGTTCTTC. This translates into CASSVGRGAYNEQFF. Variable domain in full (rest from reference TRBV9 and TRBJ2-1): DSGVTQTPKHLITATGQRVTLRCSPRSGDLSVYWYQQSLDQGLQFLIQYYNGEERAKGNILERFSAQQFPDLHSELNLSSLELGDSALYFCASSVGRGAYNEQFFGPGTRLTVL.

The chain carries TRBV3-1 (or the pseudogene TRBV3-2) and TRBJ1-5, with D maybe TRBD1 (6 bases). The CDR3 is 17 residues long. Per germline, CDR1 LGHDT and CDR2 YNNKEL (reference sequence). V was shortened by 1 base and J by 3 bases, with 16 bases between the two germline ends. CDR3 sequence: CASSQGNSGTSNQPQHF. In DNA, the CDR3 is TGTGCCAGCAGCCAAGGGAATTCAGGGACATCCAATCAGCCCCAGCATTTT.

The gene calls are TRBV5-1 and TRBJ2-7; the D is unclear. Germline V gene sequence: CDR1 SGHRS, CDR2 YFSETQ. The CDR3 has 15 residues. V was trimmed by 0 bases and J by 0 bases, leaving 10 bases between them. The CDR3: CASSLDSFSSYEQYF. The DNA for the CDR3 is TGCGCCAGCAGCTTGGACAGCTTCAGCTCCTACGAGCAGTACTTC.

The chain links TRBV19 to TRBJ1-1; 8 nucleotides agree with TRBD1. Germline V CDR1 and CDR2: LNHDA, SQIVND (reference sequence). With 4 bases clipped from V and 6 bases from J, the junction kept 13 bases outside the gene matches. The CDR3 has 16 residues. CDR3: CASSRLQGGLKSEAFF. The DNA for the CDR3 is TGTGCCAGTAGTAGACTACAGGGGGGCCTGAAGTCTGAAGCTTTCTTT.

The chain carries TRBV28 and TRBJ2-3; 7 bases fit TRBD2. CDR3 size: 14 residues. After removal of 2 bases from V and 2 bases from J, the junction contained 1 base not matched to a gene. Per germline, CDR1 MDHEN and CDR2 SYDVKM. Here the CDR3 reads CASSLGTNTDTQYF. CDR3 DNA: TGTGCCAGCAGTTTAGGGACTAACACAGATACGCAGTATTTT.

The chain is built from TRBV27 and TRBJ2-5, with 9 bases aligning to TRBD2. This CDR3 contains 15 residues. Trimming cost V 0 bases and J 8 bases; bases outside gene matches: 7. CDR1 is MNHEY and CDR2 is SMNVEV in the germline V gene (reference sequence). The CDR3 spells CASSLSWSGGSTQYF. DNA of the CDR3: TGTGCCAGCAGTTTATCGTGGAGCGGGGGGTCTACCCAGTACTTC.

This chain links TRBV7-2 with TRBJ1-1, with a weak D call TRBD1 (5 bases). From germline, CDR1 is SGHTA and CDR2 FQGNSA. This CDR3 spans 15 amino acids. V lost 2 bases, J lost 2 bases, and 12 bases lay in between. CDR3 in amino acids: CASSLSPGDNTEAFF. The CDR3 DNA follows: TGTGCCAGCAGCTTATCCCCGGGGGACAACACTGAAGCTTTCTTT.

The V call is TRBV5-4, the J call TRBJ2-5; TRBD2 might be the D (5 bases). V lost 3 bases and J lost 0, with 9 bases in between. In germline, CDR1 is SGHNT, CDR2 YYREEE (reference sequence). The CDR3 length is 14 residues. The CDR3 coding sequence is TGTGCCAGCAGCTCTGGCGGGTACCAAGAGACCCAGTACTTC. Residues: CASSSGGYQETQYF.

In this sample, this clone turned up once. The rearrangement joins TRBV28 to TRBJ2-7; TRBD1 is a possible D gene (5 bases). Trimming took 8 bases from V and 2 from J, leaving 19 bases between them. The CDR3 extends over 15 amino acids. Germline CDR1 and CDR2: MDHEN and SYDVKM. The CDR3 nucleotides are TGTGCCAGCGCTTTTCGACAGACAACTACCTACGAGCAGTACTTC. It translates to CASAFRQTTTYEQYF.

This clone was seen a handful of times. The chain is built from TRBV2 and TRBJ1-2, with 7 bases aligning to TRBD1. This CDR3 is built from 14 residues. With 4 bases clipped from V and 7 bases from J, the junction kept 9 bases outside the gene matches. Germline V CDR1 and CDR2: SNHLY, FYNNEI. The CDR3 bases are TGTGCCAGCAGTGTTGGGACAGACCTTGCTGGCTACACCTTC. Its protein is CASSVGTDLAGYTF.

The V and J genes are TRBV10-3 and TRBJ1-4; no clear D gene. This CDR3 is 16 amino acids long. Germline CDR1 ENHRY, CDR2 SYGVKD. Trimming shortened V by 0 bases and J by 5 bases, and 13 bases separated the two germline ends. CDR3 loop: CAISESKGPGNEKLFF. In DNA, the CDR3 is TGTGCCATCAGTGAGTCCAAGGGTCCGGGGAATGAAAAACTGTTTTTT.

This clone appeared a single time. CDR3 residues: CASSALAGGPAVNTGELFF. CDR3 coding DNA: TGTGCCAGCAGTGCACTAGCGGGAGGGCCCGCGGTCAACACCGGGGAGCTGTTTTTT. This chain joins TRBV6-1 and TRBJ2-2; 13 positions match TRBD2. V lost 4 bases, J lost 2 bases, and 10 bases stayed unmatched. Germline values: CDR1 MNHNS, CDR2 SASEGT. CDR3 length: 19 amino acids.

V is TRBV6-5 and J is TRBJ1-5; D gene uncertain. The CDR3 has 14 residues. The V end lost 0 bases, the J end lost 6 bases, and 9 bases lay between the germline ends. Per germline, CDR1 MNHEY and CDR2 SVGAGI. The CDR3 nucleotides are TGTGCCAGCAGTTACTCGCCGGGTAGTCAGCCCCAGCATTTT. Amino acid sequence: CASSYSPGSQPQHF.

CDR3 region: CASSLDRGNTEAFF. The CDR3 coding sequence is TGTGCCAGCAGCTTAGACAGGGGGAACACTGAAGCTTTCTTT. The J gene is TRBJ1-1, the V gene TRBV7-2; 7 positions agree with TRBD1. The CDR3 totals 14 residues. Germline V gene sequence: CDR1 SGHTA, CDR2 FQGNSA. J gave up 1 base and V 1 base, and 0 bases lay outside the gene matches.

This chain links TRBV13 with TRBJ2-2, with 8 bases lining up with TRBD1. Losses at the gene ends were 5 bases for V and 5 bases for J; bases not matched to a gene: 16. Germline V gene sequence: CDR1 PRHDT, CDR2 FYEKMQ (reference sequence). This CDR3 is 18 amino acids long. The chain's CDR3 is CASSPYRQGQGRTGELFF. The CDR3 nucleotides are TGTGCCAGCAGCCCGTACCGACAGGGGCAAGGGAGAACCGGGGAGCTGTTTTTT.

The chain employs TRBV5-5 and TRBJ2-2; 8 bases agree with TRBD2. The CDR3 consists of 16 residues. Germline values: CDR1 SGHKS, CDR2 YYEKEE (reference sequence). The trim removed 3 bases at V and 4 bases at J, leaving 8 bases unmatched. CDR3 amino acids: CASSWGLGGGTGELFF. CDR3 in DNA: TGTGCCAGCAGCTGGGGACTAGGCGGGGGCACCGGGGAGCTGTTTTTT.